One and the same sample provided the 10 T cell receptor beta chains below, sequenced in a study of early T cells in non-severe SARS-CoV-2 infection. TCRdb processed the 5' RACE reads anew with MiXCR; each CDR3 protein has one entry. This sample yields some 91,000 distinct CDR3 sequences, of which about 16% are seen a single time; around 5.4% belongs to the top ten. The specimen was whole blood. These TCRs come from an adult who was a healthcare worker with PCR-confirmed SARS-CoV-2 infection or an uninfected control (not recorded which).

The rearrangement links TRBV10-1 to TRBJ2-3; maybe TRBD2 (6 bases). Trimming shortened V by 2 bases and J by 0 bases, and 12 bases separated the two germline ends. In germline, CDR1 is WNHNN, CDR2 SYGVQD (reference sequence). The CDR3 covers 16 residues. The CDR3: CASSERRSGSTDTQYF. DNA for the CDR3: TGCGCCAGCAGTGAGCGACGTAGCGGTAGCACAGATACGCAGTATTTT.

This clonotype came up many times. The chain is built from TRBV6-6 and TRBJ2-1, with 7 bases lining up with TRBD2. Unmatched junction bases numbered 7, after V lost 5 bases and J lost 3 bases. Looked up from germline, CDR1 is MNHNY and CDR2 is SVGAGI (reference sequence). CDR3 size: 15 residues. CDR3 protein: CASSTSRDYYNEQFF. The CDR3 DNA follows: TGTGCCAGCAGTACCTCCCGGGACTACTACAATGAGCAGTTCTTC.

This clonotype was observed a handful of times. CDR3 sequence reads: CASSQVDTQYF. Written as DNA, the CDR3 is TGTGCCAGCAGCCAAGTAGATACGCAGTATTTT. The chain couples TRBV3-1 to TRBJ2-3, with D unclear. From germline, CDR1 is LGHDT and CDR2 YNNKEL (reference sequence). The CDR3 totals 11 residues. V shed 1 base and J shed 5 bases, with 1 base lying between them.

J is TRBJ2-7 and V is TRBV5-5; D perhaps matches TRBD1 (5 bases). In germline, CDR1 is SGHKS, CDR2 YYEKEE (reference sequence). Trimming removed 0 bases at V and 0 bases at J, with 7 bases between. The length of the CDR3 is 14 residues. The CDR3 coding sequence is TGTGCCAGCAGCTTGGAGGGGAACTCCTACGAGCAGTACTTC. Translating it yields CASSLEGNSYEQYF.

The rearrangement joins TRBV7-9 to TRBJ1-2, with D possibly being TRBD1 (6 bases). CDR1 SEHNR and CDR2 FQNEAQ come from the germline V gene (reference sequence). The CDR3 loop spans 13 amino acids. V was clipped by 7 bases and J by 5 bases, with 14 bases between them. The CDR3, as DNA: TGTGCCAGCACCCGAGGACAGTTGTATGGCTACACCTTC. The encoded protein is CASTRGQLYGYTF.

The chain joins TRBV20-1 to TRBJ2-3; no clear D. V lost 4 bases and J 3 bases, leaving 11 bases between the germline ends. Germline V gene sequence: CDR1 DFQATT, CDR2 SNEGSKA (reference sequence). The CDR3 contains 13 residues. The CDR3 spells CSATSQKTDTQYF. The DNA for the CDR3 is TGCAGTGCTACGTCCCAGAAGACAGATACGCAGTATTTT.

The CDR3 protein is CASSIYRGNEELFF. Written as DNA, the CDR3 is TGTGCCAGTAGTATCTACCGGGGGAACGAGGAGCTGTTTTTT. This chain joins TRBV19 and TRBJ2-2; a weak D match, TRBD2 (6 bases). Germline V gene data show CDR1 as LNHDA and CDR2 as SQIVND (reference sequence). Trimming stripped 3 bases from V and 10 bases from J, with 15 bases between. The CDR3 loop spans 14 amino acids.

The genes are TRBV4-1 and TRBJ2-7; 7 bases match TRBD2. Germline-derived CDR1 and CDR2 are MGHRA and YSYEKL. CDR3 length: 15 residues. The junction had 10 bases not matched to a gene; V was cut back by 1 base and J by 7 bases. The CDR3 nucleotides read TGCGCCAGCAGCCAAGCTCCTCGGGAGGTCGAAGAGCAGTACTTC. Amino acids: CASSQAPREVEEQYF.

This clonotype was seen a few times. The chain employs TRBV7-9 and TRBJ2-1; TRBD2 matches 7 bases. Germline CDR1 is SEHNR and CDR2 is FQNEAQ (reference sequence). This CDR3 is built from 16 residues. After removal of 0 bases from V and 3 bases from J, the junction contained 5 bases not matched to a gene. Written as DNA, the CDR3 is TGTGCCAGCAGCTTAGCGGGAGCGGGATACTACAATGAGCAGTTCTTC. Its translation is CASSLAGAGYYNEQFF.

This clonotype showed up just a few times. The chain uses TRBV28 and TRBJ1-5, with 8 bases lining up with TRBD1. With 5 bases clipped from V and 5 bases from J, the junction kept 11 bases outside the gene matches. The CDR3 consists of 16 residues. Germline CDR1 MDHEN, CDR2 SYDVKM. The CDR3 sequence: CASSPVGQGVDQPQHF. The CDR3 DNA is TGTGCCAGCAGTCCAGTTGGACAGGGTGTAGATCAGCCCCAGCATTTT. The full variable domain, rest sourced from reference TRBV28 and TRBJ1-5, is DVKVTQSSRYLVKRTGEKVFLECVQDMDHENMFWYRQDPGLGLRLIYFSYDVKMKEKGDIPEGYSVSREKKERFSLILESASTNQTSMYLCASSPVGQGVDQPQHFGDGTRLSIL.